Ten or more counts support the clone carrying this T cell receptor (beta chain). TCRdb re-called the 5' RACE reads through MiXCR, storing one row per CDR3 protein. The sample gives about 270,000 distinct CDR3 sequences, roughly 18% of which show up once; 23% is in the top ten. This entry belongs to a study of T-cell memory formation after mild COVID-19. The specimen was PBMCs or a T cell subset sorted from them (not recorded which). This clonotype originated in a young man who had mild COVID-19 (a few samples of this study predate the infection). Cell type and time point are not known.

DNA of the CDR3: TGTGCCAGCAGTCTCCCGGGACTAGCGGTATACGAGCAGTACTTC. Encoded protein: CASSLPGLAVYEQYF. The chain has TRBV12-3 or TRBV12-4 and TRBJ2-7, with TRBD2 identical over 11 bases. Trimming cost V 5 bases and J 4 bases; bases outside gene matches: 7. The CDR3 loop spans 15 amino acids.